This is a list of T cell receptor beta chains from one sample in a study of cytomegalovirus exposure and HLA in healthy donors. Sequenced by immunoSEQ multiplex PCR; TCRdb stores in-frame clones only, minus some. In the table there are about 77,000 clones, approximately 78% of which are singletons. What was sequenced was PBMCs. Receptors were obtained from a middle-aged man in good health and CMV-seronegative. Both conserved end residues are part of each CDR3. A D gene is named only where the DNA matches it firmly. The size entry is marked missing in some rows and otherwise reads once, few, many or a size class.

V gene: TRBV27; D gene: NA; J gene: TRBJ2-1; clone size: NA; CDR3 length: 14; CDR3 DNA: TGTGCCAGCACCCAAGGGGCGGGGATCAATGAGCAGTTCTTC; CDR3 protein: CASTQGAGINEQFF
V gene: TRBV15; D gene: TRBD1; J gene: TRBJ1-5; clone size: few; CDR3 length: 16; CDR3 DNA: TGTGCCACCAGCAGATCGGGACAGGGGGCGAGTCAGCCCCAGCATTTT; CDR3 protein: CATSRSGQGASQPQHF
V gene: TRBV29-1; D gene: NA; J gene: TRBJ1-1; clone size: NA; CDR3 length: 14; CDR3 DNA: TGCAGCGTTAAAAGTCGAGTAGGAGGAACTGAAGCTTTCTTT; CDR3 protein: CSVKSRVGGTEAFF
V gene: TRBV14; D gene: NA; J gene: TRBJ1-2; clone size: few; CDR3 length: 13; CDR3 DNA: TGTGCCAGCAGTCTGGACTTGAACTATGGCTACACCTTC; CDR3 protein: CASSLDLNYGYTF
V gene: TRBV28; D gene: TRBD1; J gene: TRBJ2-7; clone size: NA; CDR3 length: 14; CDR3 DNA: TGTGCCAGCAGTTCAGGGGGTAGTTCCTACGAGCAGTACTTC; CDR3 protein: CASSSGGSSYEQYF
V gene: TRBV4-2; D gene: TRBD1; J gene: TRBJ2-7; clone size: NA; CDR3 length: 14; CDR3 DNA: TGTGCCAGCAGCTGGGGACAGGGGGCGGACGAGCAGTACTTC; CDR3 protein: CASSWGQGADEQYF
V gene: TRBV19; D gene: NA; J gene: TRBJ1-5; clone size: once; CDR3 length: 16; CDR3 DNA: TGTGCCAGTCTATGGGGGACTCGAGGAAGCAATCAGCCCCAGCATTTT; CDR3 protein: CASLWGTRGSNQPQHF
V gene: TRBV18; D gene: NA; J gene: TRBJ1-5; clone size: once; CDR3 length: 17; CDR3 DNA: TGTGCCAGCTCACCAGCCCAGGGGCCTTACGGCAATCAGCCCCAGCATTTT; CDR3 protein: CASSPAQGPYGNQPQHF
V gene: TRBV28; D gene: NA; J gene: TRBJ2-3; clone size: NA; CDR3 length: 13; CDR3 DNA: TGTGCCAGCAGTTTACGGCCTAGCGAGACGCAGTATTTT; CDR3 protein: CASSLRPSETQYF
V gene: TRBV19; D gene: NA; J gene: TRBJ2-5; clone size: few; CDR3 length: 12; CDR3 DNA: TGTGCCTCTGGAGGCCGCCAAGAGACCCAGTACTTC; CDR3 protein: CASGGRQETQYF
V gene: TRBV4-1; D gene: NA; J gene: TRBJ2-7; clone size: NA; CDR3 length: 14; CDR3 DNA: TGCGCCAGCAGCCAAGCGGGGGATTTCTACGAGCAGTACTTC; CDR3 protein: CASSQAGDFYEQYF
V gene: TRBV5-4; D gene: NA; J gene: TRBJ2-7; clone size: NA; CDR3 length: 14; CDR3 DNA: TGTGCCAGCAGCTTGTCGGGAGTGGGTTACGAGCAGTACTTC; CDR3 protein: CASSLSGVGYEQYF
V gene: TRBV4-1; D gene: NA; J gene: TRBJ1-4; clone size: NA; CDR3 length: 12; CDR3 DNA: TGCGCCAGCAGCCGGAGGGGTGAAAAACTGTTTTTT; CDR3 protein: CASSRRGEKLFF
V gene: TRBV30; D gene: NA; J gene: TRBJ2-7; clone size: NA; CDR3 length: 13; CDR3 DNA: TGTGCCTGGACCAACGCGGGAATACGCGAGCAGTACTTC; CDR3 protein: CAWTNAGIREQYF
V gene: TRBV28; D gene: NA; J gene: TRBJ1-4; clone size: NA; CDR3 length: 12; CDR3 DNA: TGTGCCAGCAGTTTTGGCCAGGAAAAACTGTTTTTT; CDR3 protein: CASSFGQEKLFF
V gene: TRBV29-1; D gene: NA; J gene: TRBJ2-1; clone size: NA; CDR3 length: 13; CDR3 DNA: TGCAGCGTTGAAGAATTACTTACGGTTGAGCAGTTCTTC; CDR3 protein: CSVEELLTVEQFF
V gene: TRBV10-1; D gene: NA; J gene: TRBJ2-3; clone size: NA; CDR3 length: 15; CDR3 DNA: TGCGCCAGCAGGGCAGGGGAATCAAACACAGATACGCAGTATTTT; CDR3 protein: CASRAGESNTDTQYF
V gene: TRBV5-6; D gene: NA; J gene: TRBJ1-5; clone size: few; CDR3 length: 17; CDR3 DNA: TGTGCCAGCAGCAAGCGACTATTACAGGGAATGGTTCAGCCCCAGCATTTT; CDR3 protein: CASSKRLLQGMVQPQHF
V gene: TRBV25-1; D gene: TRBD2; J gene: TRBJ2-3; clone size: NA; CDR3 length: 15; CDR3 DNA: TGTGCCAGCAGTTGGCTAGCGGGAAGCACAGATACGCAGTATTTT; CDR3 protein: CASSWLAGSTDTQYF
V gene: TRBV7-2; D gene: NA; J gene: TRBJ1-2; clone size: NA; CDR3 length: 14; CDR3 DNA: TGTGCCAGCAGCTTAATCCAGGGCCCCTATGGCTACACCTTC; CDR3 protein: CASSLIQGPYGYTF
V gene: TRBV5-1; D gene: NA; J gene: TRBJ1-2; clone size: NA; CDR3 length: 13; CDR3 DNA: TGCGCCAGCAGCTTGGGACCGGAGGGTGGCTACACCTTC; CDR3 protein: CASSLGPEGGYTF
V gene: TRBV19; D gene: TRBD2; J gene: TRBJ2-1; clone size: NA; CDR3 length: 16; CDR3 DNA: TGTGCCAGTAGTCCCACTTCCGGGACTAGCGGTGGTGAGCAGTTCTTC; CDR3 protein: CASSPTSGTSGGEQFF
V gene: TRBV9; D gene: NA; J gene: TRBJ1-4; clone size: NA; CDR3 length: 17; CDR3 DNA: TGTGCCAGCAGCGTAGAATCAGGGGACGCAACTAATGAAAAACTGTTTTTT; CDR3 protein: CASSVESGDATNEKLFF
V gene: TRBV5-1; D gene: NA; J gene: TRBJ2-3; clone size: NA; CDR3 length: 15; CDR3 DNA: TGCGCCAGCAGCCAGGGTCTACAGGGTACAGATACGCAGTATTTT; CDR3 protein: CASSQGLQGTDTQYF
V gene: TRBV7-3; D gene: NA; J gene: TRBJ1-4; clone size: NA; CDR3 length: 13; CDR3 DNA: TGTGCCAGCAGCGGAGGGGTAGGGGAAAAACTGTTTTTT; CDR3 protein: CASSGGVGEKLFF
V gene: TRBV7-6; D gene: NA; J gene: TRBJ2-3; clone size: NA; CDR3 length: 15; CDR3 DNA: TGTGCCAGCAGCTTTGACAGGCAGCGCACAGATACGCAGTATTTT; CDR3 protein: CASSFDRQRTDTQYF
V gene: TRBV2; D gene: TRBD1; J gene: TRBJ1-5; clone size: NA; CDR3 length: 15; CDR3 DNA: TGTGCCAGCAGTGAAGCAGCAGGGGGTGATCAGCCCCAGCATTTT; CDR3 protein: CASSEAAGGDQPQHF
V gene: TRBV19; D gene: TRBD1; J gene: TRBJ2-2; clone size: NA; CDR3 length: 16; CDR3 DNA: TGTGCCAGTAGTACCCAACTTCGACAGGGGGCCGGGGAGCTGTTTTTT; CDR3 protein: CASSTQLRQGAGELFF
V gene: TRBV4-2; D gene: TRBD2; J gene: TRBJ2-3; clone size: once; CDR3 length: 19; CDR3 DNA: TGTGCCAGCAGCCAAGGTCAAAGGGTATCTGCGGGAGAGGGAGATACGCAGTATTTT; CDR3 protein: CASSQGQRVSAGEGDTQYF
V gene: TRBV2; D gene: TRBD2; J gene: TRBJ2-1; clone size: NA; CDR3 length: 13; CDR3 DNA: TGTGCCAGCAAAGCGGGAGTGGGAAATGAGCAGTTCTTC; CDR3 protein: CASKAGVGNEQFF
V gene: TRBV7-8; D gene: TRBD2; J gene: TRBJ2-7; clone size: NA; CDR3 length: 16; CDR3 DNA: TGTGCCAGCAGCACTCCGGGACTAGCGGGAGGCTACGAGCAGTACTTC; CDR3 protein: CASSTPGLAGGYEQYF
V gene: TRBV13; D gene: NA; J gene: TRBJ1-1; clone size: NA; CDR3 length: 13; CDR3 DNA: TGTGCCAGCAGCACGCGGGTGGGAACTGAAGCTTTCTTT; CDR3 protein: CASSTRVGTEAFF
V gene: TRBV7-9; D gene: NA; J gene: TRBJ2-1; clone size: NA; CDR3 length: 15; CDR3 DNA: TGTGCCAGCAGCTCTACTAGTGATGCGTACAATGAGCAGTTCTTC; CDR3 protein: CASSSTSDAYNEQFF
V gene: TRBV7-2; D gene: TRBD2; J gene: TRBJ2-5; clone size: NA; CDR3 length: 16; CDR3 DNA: TGTGCCAGCAGACCGCTAGCGGGAGGGCCGCTAGAGACCCAGTACTTC; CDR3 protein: CASRPLAGGPLETQYF
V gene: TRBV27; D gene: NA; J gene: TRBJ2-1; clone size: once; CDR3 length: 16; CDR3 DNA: TGTGCCAGCAGTTTCACCGTATTCGGCTCCTACAATGAGCAGTTCTTC; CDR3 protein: CASSFTVFGSYNEQFF
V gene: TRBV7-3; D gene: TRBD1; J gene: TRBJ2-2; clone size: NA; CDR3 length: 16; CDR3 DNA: TGTGCCAGCGCAACTCGGGACAGGGGGATAGGCGGGGAGCTGTTTTTT; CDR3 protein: CASATRDRGIGGELFF
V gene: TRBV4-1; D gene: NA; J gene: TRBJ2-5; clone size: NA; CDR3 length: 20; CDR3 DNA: TGCGCCAGCAGCCCAGCCCCCCAGGGGGCGCGGGGGCTAGCCCAAGAGACCCAGTACTTC; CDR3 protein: CASSPAPQGARGLAQETQYF
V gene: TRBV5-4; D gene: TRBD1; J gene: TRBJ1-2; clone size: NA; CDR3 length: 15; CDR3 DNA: TGTGCCAGCAGCCCGGGACAGGGGGATAACTATGGCTACACCTTC; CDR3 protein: CASSPGQGDNYGYTF
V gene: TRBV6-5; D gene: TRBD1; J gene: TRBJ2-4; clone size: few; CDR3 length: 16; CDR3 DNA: TGTGCCAGCAGTTCAGGACAGGGCCTAGCCAAAAACATTCAGTACTTC; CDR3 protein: CASSSGQGLAKNIQYF
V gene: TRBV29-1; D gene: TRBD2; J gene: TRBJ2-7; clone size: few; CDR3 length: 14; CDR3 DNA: TGCAGCGTTGAAGGTAGCGGGAGCTCCTACGAGCAGTACTTC; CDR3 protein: CSVEGSGSSYEQYF
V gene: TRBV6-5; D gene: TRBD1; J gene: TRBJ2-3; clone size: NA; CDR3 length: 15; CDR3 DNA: TGTGCCAGCAGAGTCAGGGGGCAGTCACCAGATACGCAGTATTTT; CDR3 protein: CASRVRGQSPDTQYF
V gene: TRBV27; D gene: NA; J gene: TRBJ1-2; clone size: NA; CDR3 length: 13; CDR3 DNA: TGTGCCATACCACAGGGCCGAAACTATGGCTACACCTTC; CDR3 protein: CAIPQGRNYGYTF
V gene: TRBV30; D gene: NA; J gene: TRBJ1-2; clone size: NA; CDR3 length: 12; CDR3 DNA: TGTGCCTGGAATCGGGAGAACTATGGCTACACCTTC; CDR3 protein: CAWNRENYGYTF
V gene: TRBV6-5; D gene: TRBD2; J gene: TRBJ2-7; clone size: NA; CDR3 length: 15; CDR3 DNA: TGTGCCAGCAGTTACTCCGGGGGTAGCGGGAGCGAGCAGTACTTC; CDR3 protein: CASSYSGGSGSEQYF
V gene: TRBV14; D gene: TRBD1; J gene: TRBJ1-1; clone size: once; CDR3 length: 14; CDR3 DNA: TGTGCCAGCAGCCAACGGACAGGGGCTCTTGAAGCTTTCTTT; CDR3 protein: CASSQRTGALEAFF
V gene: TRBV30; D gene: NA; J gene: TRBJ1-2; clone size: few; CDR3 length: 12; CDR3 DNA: TGTGCCTGGATTACGAACTCCTATGGCTACACCTTC; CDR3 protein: CAWITNSYGYTF
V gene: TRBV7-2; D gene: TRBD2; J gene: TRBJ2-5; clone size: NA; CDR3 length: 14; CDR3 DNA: TGTGCCAGCGGGGCTAGCGGGGGGCAGCCGGCCCAGTACTTC; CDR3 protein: CASGASGGQPAQYF
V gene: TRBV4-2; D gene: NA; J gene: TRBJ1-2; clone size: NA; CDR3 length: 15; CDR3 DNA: TGTGCCAGCAGCCAAGATCAAGGGGATAACTATGGCTACACCTTC; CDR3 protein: CASSQDQGDNYGYTF
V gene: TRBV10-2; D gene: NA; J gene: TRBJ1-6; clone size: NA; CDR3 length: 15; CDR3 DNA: TGCGCCAGCAGTGAGTCGAGGGGAGGAAGCTCACCCCTCCACTTT; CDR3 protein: CASSESRGGSSPLHF
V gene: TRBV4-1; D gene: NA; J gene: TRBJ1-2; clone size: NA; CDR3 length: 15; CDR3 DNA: TGCGCCAGCAGCCCTGCGGCAGGGGTTTACTATGGCTACACCTTC; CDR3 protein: CASSPAAGVYYGYTF